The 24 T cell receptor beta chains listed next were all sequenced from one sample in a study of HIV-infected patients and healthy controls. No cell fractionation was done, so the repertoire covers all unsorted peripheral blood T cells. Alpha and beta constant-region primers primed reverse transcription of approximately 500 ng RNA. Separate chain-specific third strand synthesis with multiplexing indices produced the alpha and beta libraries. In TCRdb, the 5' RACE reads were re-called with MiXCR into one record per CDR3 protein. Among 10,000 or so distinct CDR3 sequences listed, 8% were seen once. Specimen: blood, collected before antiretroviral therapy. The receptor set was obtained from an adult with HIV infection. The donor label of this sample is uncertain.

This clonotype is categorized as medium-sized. The CDR3: CASSQDRSASPLHF. The DNA for the CDR3 is TGTGCCAGCAGCCAAGACCGCTCCGCATCACCCCTCCACTTT. The chain uses TRBV4-2 and TRBJ1-6; no clear D gene. This CDR3 has 14 residues. Germline V CDR1 and CDR2: LGHNA, YNFKEQ. V was clipped by 0 bases and J by 10 bases, with 10 bases between them.

Here the CDR3 DNA reads TGTGCCATCAGCCGGGACAGAGAAGTGAACACCATATATTTT. This sequence encodes CAISRDREVNTIYF. The rearrangement uses TRBV10-3 and TRBJ1-3, with TRBD1 matching over 7 bases. Germline assignment: CDR1 ENHRY and CDR2 SYGVKD. The V gene end was trimmed by 6 bases and the J gene end by 7 bases; junction bases not matched to a gene: 9. CDR3 length: 14 residues.

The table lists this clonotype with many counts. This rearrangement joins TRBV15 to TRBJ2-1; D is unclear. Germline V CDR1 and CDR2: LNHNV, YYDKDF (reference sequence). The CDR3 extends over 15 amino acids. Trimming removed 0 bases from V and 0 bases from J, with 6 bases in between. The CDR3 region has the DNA TGTGCCACCAGCAGAGATGCCTACTCCTACAATGAGCAGTTCTTC. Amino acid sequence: CATSRDAYSYNEQFF.

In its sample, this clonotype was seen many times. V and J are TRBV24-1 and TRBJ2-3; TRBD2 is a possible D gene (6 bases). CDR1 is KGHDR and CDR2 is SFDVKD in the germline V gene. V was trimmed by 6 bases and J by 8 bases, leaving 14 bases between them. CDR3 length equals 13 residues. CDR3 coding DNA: TGTGCCACCAGTACCAGTGGGGGGACTACGCAGTATTTT. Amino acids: CATSTSGGTTQYF.

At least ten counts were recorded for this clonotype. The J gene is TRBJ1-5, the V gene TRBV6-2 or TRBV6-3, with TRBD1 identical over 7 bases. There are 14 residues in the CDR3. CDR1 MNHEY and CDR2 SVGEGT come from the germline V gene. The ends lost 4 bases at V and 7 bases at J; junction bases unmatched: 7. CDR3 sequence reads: CASSWDSVGQPQHF. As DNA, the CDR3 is TGTGCCAGCAGTTGGGACAGTGTAGGCCAGCCCCAGCATTTT.

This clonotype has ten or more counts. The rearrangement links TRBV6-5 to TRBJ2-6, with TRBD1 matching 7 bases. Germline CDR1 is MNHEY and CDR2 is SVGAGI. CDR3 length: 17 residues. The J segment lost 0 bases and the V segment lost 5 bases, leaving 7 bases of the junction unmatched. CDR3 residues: CASSHSTGVSGANVLTF. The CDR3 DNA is TGTGCCAGCAGTCACAGTACAGGGGTCTCTGGGGCCAACGTCCTGACTTTC.

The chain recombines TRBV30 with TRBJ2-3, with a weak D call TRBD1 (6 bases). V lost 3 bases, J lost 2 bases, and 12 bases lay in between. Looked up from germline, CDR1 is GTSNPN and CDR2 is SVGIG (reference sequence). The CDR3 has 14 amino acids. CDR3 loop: CAWRAGVVTDTQYF. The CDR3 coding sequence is TGTGCCTGGAGAGCAGGGGTCGTCACAGATACGCAGTATTTT.

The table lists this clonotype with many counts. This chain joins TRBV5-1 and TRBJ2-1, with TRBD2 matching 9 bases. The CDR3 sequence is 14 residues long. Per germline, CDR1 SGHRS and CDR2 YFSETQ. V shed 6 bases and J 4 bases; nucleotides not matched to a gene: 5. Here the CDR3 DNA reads TGCGCCAGCACTTGGACTAGCGAGTACAATGAGCAGTTCTTC. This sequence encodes CASTWTSEYNEQFF.

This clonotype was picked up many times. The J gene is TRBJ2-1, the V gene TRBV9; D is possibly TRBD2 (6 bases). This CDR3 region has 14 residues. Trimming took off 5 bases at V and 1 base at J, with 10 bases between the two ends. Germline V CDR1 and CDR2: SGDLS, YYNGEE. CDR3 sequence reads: CASSAGMSYNEQFF. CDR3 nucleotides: TGTGCCAGCAGTGCGGGAATGTCCTACAATGAGCAGTTCTTC.

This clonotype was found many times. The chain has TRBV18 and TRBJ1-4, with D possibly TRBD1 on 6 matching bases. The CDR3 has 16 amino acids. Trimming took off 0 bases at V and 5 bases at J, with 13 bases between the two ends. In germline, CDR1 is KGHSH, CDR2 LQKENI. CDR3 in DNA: TGTGCCAGCTCACCACCTGTCAGGGGCGGAAATGAAAAACTGTTTTTT. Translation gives CASSPPVRGGNEKLFF.

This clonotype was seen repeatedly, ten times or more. The CDR3 coding sequence is TGCGCCAGCAGCTCCAGACCGGGACAGGGGCCTTCCTCACTTAATGAAAAACTGTTTTTT. It codes for CASSSRPGQGPSSLNEKLFF. The chain is built from TRBV5-1 and TRBJ1-4, with 10 bases lining up with TRBD1. CDR3 length: 20 residues. Germline assignment: CDR1 SGHRS and CDR2 YFSETQ. V was pared by 3 bases and J by 4 bases, with 18 bases of the junction left unmatched.

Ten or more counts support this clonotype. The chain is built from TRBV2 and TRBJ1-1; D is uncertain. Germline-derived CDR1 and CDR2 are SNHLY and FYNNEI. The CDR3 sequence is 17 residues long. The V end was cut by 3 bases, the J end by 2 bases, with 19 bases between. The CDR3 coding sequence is TGTGCCAGCAGTGATGAGGAAGGGCCCGGCGGAAACACTGAAGCTTTCTTT. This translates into CASSDEEGPGGNTEAFF.

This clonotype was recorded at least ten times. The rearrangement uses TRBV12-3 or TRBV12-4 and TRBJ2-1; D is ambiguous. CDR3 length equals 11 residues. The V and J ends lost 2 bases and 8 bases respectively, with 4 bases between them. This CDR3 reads CASSLIHEQFF. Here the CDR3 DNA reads TGTGCCAGCAGTTTAATCCATGAGCAGTTCTTC.

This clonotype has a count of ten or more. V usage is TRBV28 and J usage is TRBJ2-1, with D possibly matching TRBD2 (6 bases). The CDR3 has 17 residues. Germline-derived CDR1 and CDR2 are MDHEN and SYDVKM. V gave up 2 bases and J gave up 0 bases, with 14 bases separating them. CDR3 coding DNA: TGTGCCAGCAGTTTAGATCCAGGCGGGAACTCCTACAATGAGCAGTTCTTC. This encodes CASSLDPGGNSYNEQFF.

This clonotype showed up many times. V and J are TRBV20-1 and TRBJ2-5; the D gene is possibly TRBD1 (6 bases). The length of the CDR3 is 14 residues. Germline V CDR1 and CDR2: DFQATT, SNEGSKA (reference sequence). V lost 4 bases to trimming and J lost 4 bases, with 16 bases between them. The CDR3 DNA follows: TGCAGTGCTAAGACAGGCTCTGGATTAGAGACCCAGTACTTC. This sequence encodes CSAKTGSGLETQYF.

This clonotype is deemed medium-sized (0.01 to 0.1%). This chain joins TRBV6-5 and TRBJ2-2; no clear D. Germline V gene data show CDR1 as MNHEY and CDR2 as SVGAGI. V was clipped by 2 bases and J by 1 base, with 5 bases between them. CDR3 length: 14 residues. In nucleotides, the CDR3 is TGTGCCAGCAGTTACGACGGGAACACCGGGGAGCTGTTTTTT. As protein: CASSYDGNTGELFF.

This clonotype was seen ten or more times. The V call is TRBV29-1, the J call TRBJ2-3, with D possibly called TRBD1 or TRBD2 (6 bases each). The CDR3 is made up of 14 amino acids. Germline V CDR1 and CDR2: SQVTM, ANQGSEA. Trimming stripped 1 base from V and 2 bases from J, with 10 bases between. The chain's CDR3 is CSVEGGAPTDTQYF. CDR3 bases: TGCAGCGTTGAAGGGGGGGCCCCCACAGATACGCAGTATTTT.

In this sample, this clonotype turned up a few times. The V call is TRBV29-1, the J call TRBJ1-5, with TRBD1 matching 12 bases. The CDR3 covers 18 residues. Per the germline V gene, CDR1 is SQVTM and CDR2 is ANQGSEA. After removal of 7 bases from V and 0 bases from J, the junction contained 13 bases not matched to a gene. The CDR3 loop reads CSAALGTGGHYSNQPQHF. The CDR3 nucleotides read TGCAGCGCTGCCCTAGGGACAGGGGGCCATTATAGCAATCAGCCCCAGCATTTT. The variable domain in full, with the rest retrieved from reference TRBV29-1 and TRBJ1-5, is SAVISQKPSRDICQRGTSLTIQCQVDSQVTMMFWYRQQPGQSLTLIATANQGSEATYESGFVIDKFPISRPNLTFSTLTVSNMSPEDSSIYLCSAALGTGGHYSNQPQHFGDGTRLSIL.

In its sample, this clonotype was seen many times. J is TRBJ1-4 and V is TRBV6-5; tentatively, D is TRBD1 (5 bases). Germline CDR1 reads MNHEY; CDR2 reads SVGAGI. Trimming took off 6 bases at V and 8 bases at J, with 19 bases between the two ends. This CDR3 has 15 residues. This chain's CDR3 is CASRRKGSGKEKLFF. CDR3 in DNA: TGTGCCAGCAGGCGCAAGGGGTCCGGGAAGGAAAAACTGTTTTTT.

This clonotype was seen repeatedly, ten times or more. CDR3 loop: CASSWLAGGTGWRTDTQYF. The CDR3 region has the DNA TGTGCCAGCAGTTGGCTAGCGGGGGGCACGGGGTGGCGCACAGATACGCAGTATTTT. V and J are TRBV12-3 or TRBV12-4 and TRBJ2-3; 11 bases are a match to TRBD2. This CDR3 has 19 amino acids. Trimming removed 4 bases from V and 1 base from J; junction bases left unmatched: 13.

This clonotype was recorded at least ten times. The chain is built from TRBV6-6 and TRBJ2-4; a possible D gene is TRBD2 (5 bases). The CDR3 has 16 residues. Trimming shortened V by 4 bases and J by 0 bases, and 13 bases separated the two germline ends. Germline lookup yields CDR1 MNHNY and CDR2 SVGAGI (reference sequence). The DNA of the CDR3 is TGTGCCAGCAGTTCCCAAGCAGCGGTAGCCAAAAACATTCAGTACTTC. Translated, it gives CASSSQAAVAKNIQYF.

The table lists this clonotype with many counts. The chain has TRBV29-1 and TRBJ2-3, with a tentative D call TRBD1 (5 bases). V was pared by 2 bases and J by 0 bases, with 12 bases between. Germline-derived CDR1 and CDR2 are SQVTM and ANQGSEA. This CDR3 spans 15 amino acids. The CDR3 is CSVEPPRESTDTQYF. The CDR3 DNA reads TGCAGCGTTGAACCCCCCAGGGAAAGCACAGATACGCAGTATTTT.

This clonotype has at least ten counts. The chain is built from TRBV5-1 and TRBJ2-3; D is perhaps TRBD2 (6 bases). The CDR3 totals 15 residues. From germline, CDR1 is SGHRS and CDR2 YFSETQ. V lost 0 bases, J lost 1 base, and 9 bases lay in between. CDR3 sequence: CASSLGSSGTDTQYF. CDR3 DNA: TGCGCCAGCAGCTTGGGCTCTAGCGGCACAGATACGCAGTATTTT.

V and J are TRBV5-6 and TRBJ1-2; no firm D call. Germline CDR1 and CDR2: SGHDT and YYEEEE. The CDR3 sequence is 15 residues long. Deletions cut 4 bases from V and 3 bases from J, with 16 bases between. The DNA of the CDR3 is TGTGCCAGCAGCCCAGGCGGATCCCCCTACTATGGCTACACCTTC. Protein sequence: CASSPGGSPYYGYTF.